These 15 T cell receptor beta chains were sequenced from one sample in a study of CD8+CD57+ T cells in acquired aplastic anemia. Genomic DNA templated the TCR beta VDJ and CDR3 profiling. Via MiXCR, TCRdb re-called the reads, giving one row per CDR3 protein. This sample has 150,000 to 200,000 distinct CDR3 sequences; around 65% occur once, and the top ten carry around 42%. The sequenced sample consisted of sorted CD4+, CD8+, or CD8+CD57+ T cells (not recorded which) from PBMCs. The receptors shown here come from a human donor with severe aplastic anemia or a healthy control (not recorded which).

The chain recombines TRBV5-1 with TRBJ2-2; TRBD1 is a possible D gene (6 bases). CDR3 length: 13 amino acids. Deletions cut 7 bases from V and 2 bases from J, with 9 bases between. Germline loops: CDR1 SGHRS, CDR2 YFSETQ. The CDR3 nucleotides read TGCGCCAGCGGGACACCTAACACCGGGGAGCTGTTTTTT. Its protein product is CASGTPNTGELFF.

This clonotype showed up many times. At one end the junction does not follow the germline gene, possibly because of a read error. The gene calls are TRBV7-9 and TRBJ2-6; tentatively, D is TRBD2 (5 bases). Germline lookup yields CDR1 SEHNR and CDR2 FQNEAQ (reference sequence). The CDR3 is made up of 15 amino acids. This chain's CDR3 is CASSLAGSGANVLTF. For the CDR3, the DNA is TGTGCCAGCAGCCTAGCTGGGTCTGGGGCCAACGTCCTGACTTTC.

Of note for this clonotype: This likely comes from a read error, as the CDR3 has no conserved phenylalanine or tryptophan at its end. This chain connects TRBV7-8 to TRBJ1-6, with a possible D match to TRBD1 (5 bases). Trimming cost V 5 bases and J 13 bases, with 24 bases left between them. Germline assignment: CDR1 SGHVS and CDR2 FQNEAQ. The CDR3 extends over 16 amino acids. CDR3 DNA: TGTGCCAGCAGCGTGGTAGGGCGGAGCGGGGGGTCGCCCCTCCACCTT. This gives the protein CASSVVGRSGGSPLHL.

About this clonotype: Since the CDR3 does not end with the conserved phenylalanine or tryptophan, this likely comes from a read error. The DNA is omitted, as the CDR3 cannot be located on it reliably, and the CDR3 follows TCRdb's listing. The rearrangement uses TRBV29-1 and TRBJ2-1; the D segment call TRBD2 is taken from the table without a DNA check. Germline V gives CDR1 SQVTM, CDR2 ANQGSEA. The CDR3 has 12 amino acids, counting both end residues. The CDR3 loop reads CSVYRTSGELPP.

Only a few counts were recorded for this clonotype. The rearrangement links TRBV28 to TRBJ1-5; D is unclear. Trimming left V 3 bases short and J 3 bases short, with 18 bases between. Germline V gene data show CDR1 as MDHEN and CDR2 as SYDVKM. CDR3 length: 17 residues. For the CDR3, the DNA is TGTGCCAGCAGTTTTAGGGTACAAGGTTGGGACAATCAGCCCCAGCATTTT. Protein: CASSFRVQGWDNQPQHF.

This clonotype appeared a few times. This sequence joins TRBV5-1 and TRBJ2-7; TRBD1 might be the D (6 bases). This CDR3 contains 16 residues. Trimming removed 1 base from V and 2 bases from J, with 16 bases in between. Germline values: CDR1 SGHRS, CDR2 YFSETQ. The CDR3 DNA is TGCGCCAGCAGCTTGTACGGGACAACCTTAGCCTACGAGCAGTACTTC. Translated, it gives CASSLYGTTLAYEQYF.

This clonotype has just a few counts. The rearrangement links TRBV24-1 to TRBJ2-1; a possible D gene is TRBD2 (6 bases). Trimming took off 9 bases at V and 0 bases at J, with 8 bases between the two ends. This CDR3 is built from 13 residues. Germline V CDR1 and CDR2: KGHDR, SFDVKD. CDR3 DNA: TGTGCCACCTCCGGGAGCTCCTACAATGAGCAGTTCTTC. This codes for CATSGSSYNEQFF.

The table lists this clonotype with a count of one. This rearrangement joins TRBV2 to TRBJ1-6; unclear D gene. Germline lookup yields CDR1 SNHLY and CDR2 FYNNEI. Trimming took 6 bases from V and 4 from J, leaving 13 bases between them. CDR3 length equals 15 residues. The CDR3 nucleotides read TGTGCCAGCAGAGCCGTGGTCCTTTATAATTCACCCCTCCACTTT. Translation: CASRAVVLYNSPLHF.

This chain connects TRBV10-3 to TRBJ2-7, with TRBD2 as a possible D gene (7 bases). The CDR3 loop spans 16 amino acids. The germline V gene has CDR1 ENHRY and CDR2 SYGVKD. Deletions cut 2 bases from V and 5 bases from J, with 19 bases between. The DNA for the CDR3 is TGTGCCATCAGTGAGATTGGGTTCGGGGGGCCGGACGAGCAGTACTTC. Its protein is CAISEIGFGGPDEQYF.

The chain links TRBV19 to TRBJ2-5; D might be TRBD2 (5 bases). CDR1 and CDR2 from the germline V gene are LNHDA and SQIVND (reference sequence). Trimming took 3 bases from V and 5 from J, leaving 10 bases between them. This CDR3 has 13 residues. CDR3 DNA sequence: TGTGCCAGTAGTATCCCCGAGCGGGAGACCCAGTACTTC. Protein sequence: CASSIPERETQYF.

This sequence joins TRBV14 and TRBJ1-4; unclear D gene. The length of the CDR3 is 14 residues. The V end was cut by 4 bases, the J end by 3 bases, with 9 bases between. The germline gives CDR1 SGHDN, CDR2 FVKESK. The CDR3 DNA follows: TGTGCCAGCAGCCCCGGCACAGCTAATGAAAAACTGTTTTTT. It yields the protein CASSPGTANEKLFF. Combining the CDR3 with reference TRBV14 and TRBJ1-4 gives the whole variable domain EAGVTQFPSHSVIEKGQTVTLRCDPISGHDNLYWYRRVMGKEIKFLLHFVKESKQDESGMPNNRFLAERTGGTYSTLKVQPAELEDSGVYFCASSPGTANEKLFFGSGTQLSVL.

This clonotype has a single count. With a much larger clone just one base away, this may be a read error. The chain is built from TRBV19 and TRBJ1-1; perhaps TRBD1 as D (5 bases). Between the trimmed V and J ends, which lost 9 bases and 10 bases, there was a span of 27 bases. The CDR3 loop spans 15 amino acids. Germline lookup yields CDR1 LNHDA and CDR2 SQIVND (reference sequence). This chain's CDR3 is CASSEKWQVTVGAFF. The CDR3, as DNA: TGTGCCAGCAGTGAAAAATGGCAGGTGACAGTTGGAGCTTTCTTT.

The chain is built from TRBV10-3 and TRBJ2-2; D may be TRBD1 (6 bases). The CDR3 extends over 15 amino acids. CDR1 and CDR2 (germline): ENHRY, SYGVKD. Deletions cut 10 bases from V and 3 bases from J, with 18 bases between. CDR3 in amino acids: CATAVPGQDTGELFF. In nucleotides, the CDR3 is TGTGCCACCGCAGTCCCGGGACAAGACACCGGGGAGCTGTTTTTT.

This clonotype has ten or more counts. The CDR3 protein is CASSTAHIQGLSNYGYTF. CDR3 bases: TGTGCCAGTAGTACCGCGCATATCCAGGGCCTTTCTAACTATGGCTACACCTTC. The chain couples TRBV19 to TRBJ1-2; TRBD1 is a possible D gene (5 bases). Trimming took off 4 bases at V and 0 bases at J, with 21 bases between the two ends. Germline V gene data show CDR1 as LNHDA and CDR2 as SQIVND (reference sequence). The CDR3 consists of 18 residues.

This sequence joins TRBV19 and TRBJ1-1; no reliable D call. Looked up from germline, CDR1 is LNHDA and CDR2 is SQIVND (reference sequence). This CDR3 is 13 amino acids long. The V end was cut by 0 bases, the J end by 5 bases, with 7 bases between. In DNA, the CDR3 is TGTGCCAGTAGTATAGATAGAAGTACTGAAGCTTTCTTT. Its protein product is CASSIDRSTEAFF.